This passage covers 17 T cell receptor beta chains from one sample sequenced in a study of T cells after yellow fever vaccination. In TCRdb, the 5' RACE reads were re-called with MiXCR into one record per CDR3 protein. This table has a few hundred thousand distinct CDR3 sequences, 3.5% to 4.5% appearing once. The material was PBMCs, obtained 15 days after the yellow fever booster vaccination. All receptors come from a young man who received the YFV17D yellow fever vaccine.

Ten or more counts support this clonotype. V is TRBV7-2 and J is TRBJ2-1, with D possibly matching TRBD2 (7 bases). The CDR3 has 15 residues. Trimming took off 0 bases at V and 7 bases at J, with 13 bases between the two ends. Per the germline V gene, CDR1 is SGHTA and CDR2 is FQGNSA. This CDR3 reads CASSLAWTRGNEQFF. Here the CDR3 DNA reads TGTGCCAGCAGCTTAGCTTGGACTAGGGGGAATGAGCAGTTCTTC.

This clonotype came up many times. V and J are TRBV11-2 and TRBJ2-7; D tentatively reads TRBD1 or TRBD2 (5 bases each). There are 13 residues in the CDR3. Between the trimmed V and J ends, which lost 4 bases and 5 bases, there was a span of 12 bases. Germline V CDR1 and CDR2: SGHAT, FQNNGV. The CDR3, as DNA: TGTGCCAGCAGCTCCCCCAGGGACCACGAGCAGTACTTC. Translation gives CASSSPRDHEQYF.

This clonotype was seen many times. The gene calls are TRBV7-9 and TRBJ2-5; the D call may be TRBD1 or TRBD2 (5 bases each). The germline V and J ends were trimmed by 2 bases and 5 bases, with 12 bases remaining between them. This CDR3 region has 14 residues. Germline values: CDR1 SEHNR, CDR2 FQNEAQ (reference sequence). CDR3 nucleotides: TGTGCCAGCAGCTTACTCGGGGCCGTGGAGACCCAGTACTTC. It specifies CASSLLGAVETQYF.

V is TRBV4-1 and J is TRBJ2-4; D possibly corresponds to TRBD2 (6 bases). The CDR3 covers 15 residues. Germline values: CDR1 MGHRA, CDR2 YSYEKL. V dropped 1 base and J dropped 0 bases, with 7 bases sitting between them. The CDR3 DNA follows: TGCGCCAGCAGCCAAGTGGGGGGAGCCAAAAACATTCAGTACTTC. Translated: CASSQVGGAKNIQYF.

This clonotype has just a few counts. The rearrangement links TRBV19 to TRBJ2-7; 11 bases line up with TRBD1. This CDR3 region has 15 residues. The trim removed 4 bases at V and 7 bases at J, leaving 9 bases unmatched. The germline V gene has CDR1 LNHDA and CDR2 SQIVND (reference sequence). As DNA, the CDR3 is TGTGCCAGTAGTAACCGTCGGGACAGGGGGAGTGAGCAGTACTTC. The encoded protein is CASSNRRDRGSEQYF.

The J gene is TRBJ2-7, the V gene TRBV6-1, with 10 bases lining up with TRBD1. Germline assignment: CDR1 MNHNS and CDR2 SASEGT. The CDR3 contains 15 residues. The junction had 10 bases not matched to a gene; V was cut back by 7 bases and J by 4 bases. The CDR3 region has the DNA TGTGCCAGCAAACTCCACGGGACAGGGGATTACGAGCAGTACTTC. Translated: CASKLHGTGDYEQYF.

Ten or more counts support this clonotype. As DNA, the CDR3 is TGTGCCAGCAGTTTAACAGGGACCTTCGCAACTAATGAAAAACTGTTTTTT. Protein sequence: CASSLTGTFATNEKLFF. The V call is TRBV27, the J call TRBJ1-4; TRBD1 is a possible D gene (6 bases). The CDR3 spans 17 residues. Germline-derived CDR1 and CDR2 are MNHEY and SMNVEV (reference sequence). The V gene lost 2 bases and the J gene lost 0 bases, with 13 bases spanning the gap.

This clonotype was detected only a few times. The CDR3 is CASSGPNRGVETQYF. DNA for the CDR3: TGTGCCAGCAGTGGTCCCAACAGGGGGGTAGAGACCCAGTACTTC. The rearrangement links TRBV9 to TRBJ2-5, with 8 bases identical to TRBD1. The germline gives CDR1 SGDLS, CDR2 YYNGEE. V shed 5 bases, J shed 4 bases, and the junction held 10 bases outside the gene matches. There are 15 residues in the CDR3.

This clonotype was detected only a few times. J is TRBJ2-3 and V is TRBV11-2; 8 nucleotides align to TRBD2. From germline, CDR1 is SGHAT and CDR2 FQNNGV. Losses at the gene ends were 5 bases for V and 3 bases for J; bases not matched to a gene: 13. The CDR3 extends over 17 amino acids. The CDR3 nucleotides read TGTGCCAGCAGCCTGCTTGGGGCGGGGGGTGGAACAGATACGCAGTATTTT. Protein sequence: CASSLLGAGGGTDTQYF. The complete variable domain, with remaining parts taken from reference TRBV11-2 and TRBJ2-3, reads EAGVAQSPRYKIIEKRQSVAFWCNPISGHATLYWYQQILGQGPKLLIQFQNNGVVDDSQLPKDRFSAERLKGVDSTLKIQPAKLEDSAVYLCASSLLGAGGGTDTQYFGPGTRLTVL.

In its sample, this clonotype was seen many times. This chain uses TRBV7-6 with TRBJ1-1, with no clear D. Trimming cost V 4 bases and J 1 base, with 16 bases left between them. This CDR3 has 16 residues. Germline CDR1 and CDR2: SGHVS and FNYEAQ. The CDR3: CASSSLTPTRNTEAFF. CDR3 DNA sequence: TGTGCCAGCAGCTCCCTCACCCCCACAAGGAACACTGAAGCTTTCTTT.

This clonotype was detected many times. The chain couples TRBV20-1 to TRBJ2-3; 9 bases match TRBD2. The ends lost 0 bases at V and 4 bases at J; junction bases unmatched: 8. The CDR3 runs to 16 residues. The germline V gene has CDR1 DFQATT and CDR2 SNEGSKA (reference sequence). The CDR3 region has the DNA TGCAGTGCTAGAGATATAGCTAGCGGGGATGCAGATACGCAGTATTTT. It translates to CSARDIASGDADTQYF.

As regards this clonotype: Relative to the germline gene, one junction end is altered; a read error may explain this. This sequence joins TRBV7-7 and TRBJ2-1, with TRBD2 matching 8 bases. Germline V gene data show CDR1 as SSHAT and CDR2 as FNYEAQ (reference sequence). The CDR3 runs to 14 residues. Written as DNA, the CDR3 is TGTGCTAGCAGCTCCCACGGGACTAGTAATGAGCAGTTCTTC. Its translation: CASSSHGTSNEQFF.

Many counts were recorded for this clonotype. The chain combines TRBV7-9 with TRBJ2-5, with D perhaps given as TRBD1 or TRBD2 (5 bases each). Germline V CDR1 and CDR2: SEHNR, FQNEAQ (reference sequence). The CDR3 runs 17 residues. The germline V and J ends were trimmed by 5 bases and 4 bases, with 23 bases remaining between them. CDR3 sequence: CASSPRWGRSGSETQYF. In DNA, the CDR3 is TGTGCCAGCAGCCCTCGGTGGGGACGGTCTGGGTCAGAGACCCAGTACTTC.

This clonotype was observed at least ten times. The chain has TRBV12-3 or TRBV12-4 and TRBJ2-2; D call uncertain. V was clipped by 6 bases and J by 7 bases, with 18 bases between them. This CDR3 has 15 residues. CDR3 DNA sequence: TGTGCCAGCAGGGGCGGACGGACGTGGGTCGGGGAGCTGTTTTTT. Translating it yields CASRGGRTWVGELFF.

This clonotype was observed many times. The rearrangement links TRBV7-2 to TRBJ2-3, with TRBD2 as a possible D gene (7 bases). Germline CDR1 is SGHTA and CDR2 is FQGNSA. Between the trimmed V and J ends, which lost 3 bases and 4 bases, there was a span of 14 bases. There are 15 residues in the CDR3. The CDR3 region is CASSFGRGPADTQYF. In DNA form, the CDR3 reads TGTGCCAGCAGCTTTGGGCGGGGGCCAGCAGATACGCAGTATTTT.

In this sample, this clonotype turned up many times. The chain combines TRBV2 with TRBJ2-6; D tentatively reads TRBD1 or TRBD2 (5 bases each). The CDR3 has 18 amino acids. The germline V and J ends were trimmed by 2 bases and 0 bases, with 14 bases remaining between them. Germline V gene lookup returns CDR1 SNHLY and CDR2 FYNNEI. The CDR3 here is CASSEWGSFYSGANVLTF. DNA of the CDR3: TGTGCCAGCAGTGAATGGGGGTCGTTTTACTCTGGGGCCAACGTCCTGACTTTC. Supplemented by reference TRBV2 and TRBJ2-6, the full variable domain reads EPEVTQTPSHQVTQMGQEVILRCVPISNHLYFYWYRQILGQKVEFLVSFYNNEISEKSEIFDDQFSVERPDGSNFTLKIRSTKLEDSAMYFCASSEWGSFYSGANVLTFGAGSRLTVL.

This clonotype was detected ten times or more. The CDR3 nucleotides read TGCGCCAGCAGCAGTGGGGTGAATGAGCAGTTCTTC. Its protein is CASSSGVNEQFF. This chain connects TRBV5-1 to TRBJ2-1, with unresolved D. The CDR3 runs to 12 residues. CDR1 and CDR2 from the germline V gene are SGHRS and YFSETQ. V was pared by 4 bases and J by 7 bases, with 9 bases between.